This entry describes one TCR beta chain. Its cognate antigen is unknown. The data stem from a study of blood T cells in healthy people across ages. Sample-barcoded 5' priming and a J-beta primer mix drove a second PCR of about 6 to 12 cycles. Each CDR3 protein gets one entry after TCRdb re-called the 5' RACE reads with MiXCR. The top ten hold about two fifths of the sample, which has approximately 800,000 distinct CDR3 sequences, 53% seen once. Broader study findings: Naive T cell percentage strongly correlated with TCR beta diversity.

This TCR was recovered from an elderly man in good health. The sequencing sample was made of blood.

The CDR3 bases are TGCAGTGCTAGCGGGAGGCCAGCGGACTCCTACGAGCAGTACTTC. Its translation is CSASGRPADSYEQYF. This chain uses TRBV20-1 with TRBJ2-7; 7 bases fit TRBD2. The CDR3 covers 15 residues. V was pared by 3 bases and J by 0 bases, with 8 bases of the junction left unmatched. Germline V gene data show CDR1 as DFQATT and CDR2 as SNEGSKA (reference sequence).